These 20 T cell receptor beta chains share one sample of origin, sequenced in a study of CD8+CD57+ T cells in acquired aplastic anemia. The template used for profiling TCR beta VDJ and CDR3 was genomic DNA. Using its own MiXCR run on the reads, TCRdb lists one record per CDR3 protein. The sample has roughly 250,000 distinct CDR3 sequences; approximately 82% are singletons. Flow cytometry had shown expanded CD8+CD57+ cells in the patients chosen for sequencing. Sequencing was done on a sample of sorted CD4+, CD8+, or CD8+CD57+ T cells (not recorded which) from PBMCs. These receptors were collected from a human donor with aplastic anemia.

The chain uses TRBV11-2 and TRBJ2-7; tentatively, D is TRBD2 (6 bases). The CDR3 has 16 amino acids. Germline V lookup: CDR1 SGHAT, CDR2 FQNNGV. V lost 5 bases and J lost 6, with 23 bases in between. The CDR3 reads CASSLGGKPNLAEQYV. The CDR3 nucleotides read TGTGCCAGCAGCCTGGGGGGAAAACCGAACCTGGCCGAGCAGTACGTC.

The chain joins TRBV7-8 to TRBJ2-7; TRBD1 agrees at 9 bases. CDR3 length: 13 amino acids. With V trimmed by 9 bases and J by 5 bases, 8 bases remained unmatched. The germline gives CDR1 SGHVS, CDR2 FQNEAQ. The CDR3 here is CASIQTGGHEQYF. In DNA form, the CDR3 reads TGTGCCAGTATCCAAACAGGGGGCCACGAGCAGTACTTC.

This clonotype showed up just a few times. Germline is not matched at one junction end, which may reflect a read error. The rearrangement links TRBV15 to TRBJ2-3; D might be TRBD2 (7 bases). Germline V CDR1 and CDR2: LNHNV, YYDKDF (reference sequence). The CDR3 contains 13 residues. CDR3 in DNA: TGTGCCAGCAGCGGCGGGGGCACCCATACGCAGTATTTT. This gives the protein CASSGGGTHTQYF.

The V and J genes are TRBV9 and TRBJ2-7; D not certain. The CDR3 runs to 13 residues. CDR1 is SGDLS, CDR2 YYNGEE, per germline. Trimming pared 3 bases from V and 3 bases from J, leaving 10 bases between. The CDR3 is CASSARMGYEQYF. CDR3 coding DNA: TGTGCCAGCAGCGCACGGATGGGCTACGAGCAGTACTTC.

The chain recombines TRBV9 with TRBJ2-3, with D perhaps being TRBD1 or TRBD2 (5 bases each). The germline V and J ends were trimmed by 0 bases and 10 bases, with 15 bases remaining between them. The CDR3 totals 14 residues. Per the germline V gene, CDR1 is SGDLS and CDR2 is YYNGEE. This CDR3 reads CASSVAGRTEAQYF. CDR3 DNA sequence: TGTGCCAGCAGCGTAGCGGGGCGCACTGAAGCGCAGTATTTT.

V gene TRBV7-6 combines with J gene TRBJ1-5, with D maybe TRBD1 (5 bases). The CDR3 consists of 15 residues. Germline V lookup: CDR1 SGHVS, CDR2 FNYEAQ. Trimming removed 5 bases at V and 16 bases at J, with 27 bases between. CDR3 in amino acids: CASSQQEYLYEQHHF. The CDR3 nucleotides read TGTGCCAGCAGCCAACAGGAATACCTCTACGAGCAGCACCATTTT.

About this clonotype: The junction departs from germline at one end; a sequencing error may be responsible. V gene TRBV11-3 combines with J gene TRBJ1-1; D perhaps matches TRBD1 (5 bases). Germline loops: CDR1 SGHNT, CDR2 YENEEA. The CDR3 totals 17 residues. CDR3 residues: CASSVDLTALVNTEAFF. In DNA, the CDR3 is TGTGCCAGCAGCGTAGATCTGACAGCCCTGGTGAACACTGAAGCTTTCTTT.

Comment on this clonotype: At one end the junction does not follow the germline gene, possibly because of a read error. The chain joins TRBV7-8 to TRBJ1-5; TRBD1 aligns across 9 bases. Germline V gene sequence: CDR1 SGHVS, CDR2 FQNEAQ. The CDR3 sequence is 14 residues long. In nucleotides, the CDR3 is TGTGCCAGCAGCTTGGACAGGGGTAATCCTACGAGCAGTTTT. This encodes CASSLDRGNPTSSF.

V is TRBV5-1 and J is TRBJ2-7; TRBD1 matches 7 bases. Germline V gene sequence: CDR1 SGHRS, CDR2 YFSETQ. V shed 9 bases and J 5 bases; nucleotides not matched to a gene: 14. The CDR3 is 14 amino acids. The CDR3 coding sequence is TGCGCCAACCGGAAGGGGGCCTACGAGCACGAGCAGTACTTC. Protein product: CANRKGAYEHEQYF.

V is TRBV11-2 and J is TRBJ2-2; D tentatively fits TRBD1 or TRBD2 (7 bases each). CDR3 length: 17 amino acids. V was clipped by 5 bases and J by 4 bases, with 20 bases between them. Germline V gene sequence: CDR1 SGHAT, CDR2 FQNNGV. The CDR3, as DNA: TGTGCCAGCAGCCTAGGTCTAGCAGGGGGGGTCACCGGGGAGCTGTTTTTT. Translated: CASSLGLAGGVTGELFF.

As concerns this clonotype: Likely a read error: the CDR3 ends without its conserved phenylalanine or tryptophan. It is unclear where the CDR3 begins or ends on the DNA, so no DNA is shown, and the CDR3 is as TCRdb lists it. V is TRBV2 and J is TRBJ2-3; the table's D call of TRBD2 was not tested on the DNA. Germline lookup yields CDR1 SNHLY and CDR2 FYNNEI. The CDR3 spans 16 amino acids, including both terminal residues. The CDR3 here is CASRDSSGVYNEQFFG.

Points on this clonotype: A much more abundant neighbour one base away suggests this may be a read error. The gene calls are TRBV6-5 and TRBJ1-1; D is uncertain. The CDR3 is made up of 12 amino acids. Germline V CDR1 and CDR2: MNHEY, SVGAGI. Here the CDR3 DNA reads TGTGCCAGCAACTGTGGGAACAATGAAGCTTTCTTT. It is translated as CASNCGNNEAFF.

The sample holds a few counts of this clonotype. DNA for the CDR3: TGTGCCAGCAGCTTATCGGGAGGGCCCGATACGCAGTATTTCTTC. This encodes CASSLSGGPDTQYFF. The genes are TRBV7-8 and TRBJ2-1; the match to TRBD2 covers 8 bases. CDR1 and CDR2 (germline): SGHVS, FQNEAQ. V lost 2 bases and J lost 16; bases outside the gene matches: 16. CDR3 size: 15 residues.

This clonotype was seen more than once but under ten times. The chain couples TRBV10-3 to TRBJ2-7, with D possibly TRBD1 on 6 matching bases. The germline V and J ends were trimmed by 3 bases and 3 bases, with 12 bases remaining between them. The CDR3 is made up of 14 amino acids. Germline values: CDR1 ENHRY, CDR2 SYGVKD. CDR3 sequence: CAISDGQGSYEQYF. The CDR3 nucleotides are TGTGCCATCAGTGACGGGCAGGGGAGCTACGAGCAGTACTTC.

The chain uses TRBV5-4 and TRBJ1-6; D uncertain. CDR3 length equals 14 residues. Germline CDR1 and CDR2: SGHNT and YYREEE (reference sequence). V was pared by 2 bases and J by 9 bases, with 12 bases between. The CDR3 DNA is TGTGCCAGCAGCTTTACTAGCGCACTTTCACCCCTCCACTTT. Residues: CASSFTSALSPLHF.

Concerning this clonotype itself: Its ends do not fully match the called genes, so a read error is possible. The chain couples TRBV9 to TRBJ2-3; D is unclear. The CDR3 is 13 residues long. Germline V gene lookup returns CDR1 SGDLS and CDR2 YYNGEE. CDR3 in DNA: TGTGCCAGCAGTGTAGGCAACTCCTACAATGAGCAGTTT. It translates to CASSVGNSYNEQF.

This clonotype was observed a single time. The chain joins TRBV11-3 to TRBJ2-3; tentatively, D is TRBD1 (6 bases). Germline values: CDR1 SGHNT, CDR2 YENEEA. The V gene lost 3 bases and the J gene lost 10 bases, with 11 bases spanning the gap. This CDR3 is built from 12 residues. This CDR3 is CASSFGTSAQYF. In DNA form, the CDR3 reads TGTGCCAGCAGCTTTGGGACAAGTGCGCAGTATTTT. Based on the CDR3 plus reference TRBV11-3 and TRBJ2-3, the full variable domain is EAGVVQSPRYKIIEKKQPVAFWCNPISGHNTLYWYLQNLGQGPELLIRYENEEAVDDSQLPKDRFSAERLKGVDSTLKIQPAELGDSAVYLCASSFGTSAQYFGPGTRLTVL.

This clonotype has just one count. At one of its ends the junction is not consistent with the germline gene, which may arise from a read error. The rearrangement uses TRBV7-3 and TRBJ2-6; D possibly uses TRBD1 or TRBD2 (5 bases each). The CDR3 has 15 residues. In germline, CDR1 is SGHTA, CDR2 FQGTGA. The CDR3 DNA is TGTGCCAGCAAAAGTCGGGAAGCTGGGGCCAGCGTCCTGACTTTC. The encoded protein is CASKSREAGASVLTF.

This chain connects TRBV9 to TRBJ1-2; 7 bases fit TRBD1. The CDR3 loop spans 15 amino acids. Germline CDR1 SGDLS, CDR2 YYNGEE. Germline trimming cut 3 bases from V and 12 bases from J; bases unmatched to any gene: 17. The CDR3 DNA reads TGTGCCAGCAGCGCGGGGACCCGACAGGGCGGAAACAACACCTTC. Protein: CASSAGTRQGGNNTF.

Notes on this clonotype: This CDR3 fails to terminate in the conserved phenylalanine or tryptophan, so it likely reflects a read error. It is unclear where the CDR3 begins or ends on the DNA, so no DNA is shown, and the CDR3 is as TCRdb lists it. Here the CDR3 reads CASGDAGNVQHFV. The V and J genes are TRBV9 and TRBJ2-3. From its first to its last residue, the CDR3 has 13 amino acids. Germline V gives CDR1 SGDLS, CDR2 YYNGEE.